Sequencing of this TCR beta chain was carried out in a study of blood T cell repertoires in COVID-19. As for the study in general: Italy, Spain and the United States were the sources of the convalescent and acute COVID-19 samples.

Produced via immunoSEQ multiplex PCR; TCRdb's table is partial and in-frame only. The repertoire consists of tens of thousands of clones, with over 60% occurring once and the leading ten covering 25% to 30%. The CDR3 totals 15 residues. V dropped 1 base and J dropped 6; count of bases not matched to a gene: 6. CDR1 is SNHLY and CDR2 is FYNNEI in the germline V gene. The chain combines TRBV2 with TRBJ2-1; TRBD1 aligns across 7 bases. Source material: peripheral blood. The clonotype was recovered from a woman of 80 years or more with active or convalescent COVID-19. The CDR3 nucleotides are TGTGCCAGCAGTGAAGACAGGGGAACGGCCAATGAGCAGTTCTTC. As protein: CASSEDRGTANEQFF.